Included here is one T cell receptor (beta chain) sequence, with context. TCRdb re-called the 5' RACE reads with MiXCR, one entry per CDR3 protein. The sample carries roughly 260,000 distinct CDR3 sequences, approximately 6.8% recorded once. The entry originates in a study of identical twins. The trim removed 0 bases at V and 2 bases at J, leaving 8 bases unmatched. Per the germline V gene, CDR1 is LGHDT and CDR2 is YNNKEL (reference sequence). The CDR3 runs 17 residues. The sample also formed part of further work on yellow fever vaccine responses in identical twins.

Sequencing input: CD8+ T cells sorted from blood. This rearrangement joins TRBV3-1 to TRBJ2-3, with 7 positions matching TRBD2. The TCR sequence derives from a young woman in good health. The CDR3 protein is CASSQDSGSPYTDTQYF. The CDR3 region has the DNA TGTGCCAGCAGCCAAGATAGCGGGTCACCCTACACAGATACGCAGTATTTT.